This record covers a single T cell receptor beta chain. This clonotype was counted at least ten times. No base-level quality is on record; no much larger clone is a single base apart. This record belongs to a study of T cells after yellow fever vaccination (dated by TCRdb to the late 2010s). Describing the broader study: Staining for CD3, CD45RA, CCR7 and CD95 was used to sort memory subsets (EM, EMRA, CM and Tscm) on a BD FACS Aria III. The SMART-Seq v4 Ultra Low Input RNA kit was used to prepare libraries from fractions with low cell numbers. To track T-cell clones before and after primary and booster YFV17D yellow fever vaccination, bulk TCR alpha and beta repertoires were sequenced longitudinally. Two healthy male donors, one aged 18 to 30 and one aged 30 to 40 years, were included in the cohort. Blood samples were taken at several timepoints before and after primary and secondary immunization, and bulk PBMC replicates and cell subsets were isolated. Sorting of memory subsets took place on days 0, 15 and 45 and at 18 months after primary vaccination, as well as on days 0, 15 and 45 after the 30-year booster.

The label giving this sample's treatment or condition can be read as: live attenuated yellow fever vaccine strain. A standard Ficoll-Paque protocol was used to isolate PBMCs from peripheral blood. For sorted memory subsets, RNA extraction was done with the RNeasy Micro Kit. TCR cDNA was made using 5'RACE template switching, a step that added a universal primer site and unique molecular identifiers. Priming for cDNA synthesis came from both the TCR alpha and TCR beta constant segments. Library amplification involved two PCR steps, and the second step added sample barcodes and sequencing adapters. Libraries were sequenced on Illumina HiSeq 2500 (2x100 bp) or NovaSeq (2x150 bp). Under the source paper's analysis protocol: Demultiplexing of reads and collapsing into UMI consensus sequences were performed with MIGEC, and V(D)J alignment was carried out with MiXCR. Vaccine-responding clonotypes were defined with edgeR using replicate PBMC samples, requiring FDR below 0.01 and a log2 fold change above 5 up to day 15. Bulk clonotypes were assigned CD4 or CD8 identity according to which sequenced CD4 or CD8 repertoire held them at higher abundance. To estimate the distribution of each clone across memory phenotypes, clonotype frequencies in memory subsets were weighted by FACS-sorted cell numbers. The public reads were reanalyzed by TCRdb: fastp trimming at Q25, MiXCR alignment, in-frame beta chains only. Records with the same CDR3 protein are collapsed into one entry carrying the most frequent genes and DNA. The V and J calls shown here were made by TCRdb, not taken from the authors' results. A total of more than 30,000 distinct CDR3 sequences appear in this sample, approximately 7% of them only once. The top ten clonotypes cover less than 25% of the sample.

Study-wide findings and limitations: On day 0, almost all vaccine-responding clonotypes were below detection in the sorted memory subsets. The secondary T-cell response was found to be weaker but faster than the primary response, with a peak reached on day 5 rather than on day 15. The study included only two donors, which limits how far the findings can be generalized. A small fraction of clonotypes showed up in both the CD4 and CD8 compartments, probably as a result of convergent recombination. Most clones expanded after primary vaccination were re-detected after the booster (around 96% of CD4 and 88% of CD8), suggesting broad memory maintenance. Computational filtering was required because FACS-sorted repertoires could contain abundant contaminating clonotypes from the bulk population.

The junction carries 12 bases between V and J, which are trimmed by 1 base and 4 bases respectively. Measured from the cysteine to the phenylalanine, the CDR3 is 15 residues long. The sequence is cut down to CDR3 DNA, 45 bases in frame from base 1. The germline V gene (reference sequence) specifies LGHDT as CDR1 and YNNKEL as CDR2. Rearrangement joined TRBV3-1 to TRBJ2-3, with the D segment identity uncertain. The receptor's source is a man between 18 and 35 years old who received the YFV17D yellow fever vaccine. Sequences were derived from PBMCs, either bulk or a sorted T-cell subset (CD4+, CD8+, memory, or dextramer-sorted; not recorded which), sampled on the day of the first yellow fever vaccination. For the CDR3, the sequence is CASSQVGQSADTQYF. The DNA sequence is given as TGTGCCAGCAGCCAAGTCGGCCAATCGGCAGATACGCAGTATTTT.